The 31 T cell receptor beta chains listed next were all sequenced from one sample in a study of vaccination effects on CD4 cells after COVID-19. These receptors have no identified antigens. Assay: immunoSEQ multiplex PCR; the TCRdb copy retains only in-frame clones and omits some. Among 20,000 to 30,000 clones, approximately 80% were seen once, and the ten largest hold about 16%. Sequencing in the ViraFEST assay came after antigen-specific CD4+ T cells had been expanded with viral peptide pools, which were used to stimulate PBMC. Subsequent to a culture period of more than 9 days, CD4+ T cells were isolated. Sometime from March through December 2020, the person acquired a SARS-CoV-2 infection that PCR confirmed. The sequenced sample was CD4+ T cells from PBMCs cultured with HCoV-NL63 spike peptides, obtained before COVID-19 vaccination. These receptors were taken from a human donor who had a prior SARS-CoV-2 infection.

The chain is built from TRBV18 and TRBJ1-4; D not certain. Germline-derived CDR1 and CDR2 are KGHSH and LQKENI. The V end lost 3 bases, the J end lost 6 bases, and 8 bases lay between the germline ends. The length of the CDR3 is 13 residues. CDR3 DNA sequence: TGTGCCAGCTCACCGCGGGGTCATGAAAAACTGTTTTTT. This encodes CASSPRGHEKLFF.

The chain has TRBV5-6 and TRBJ1-5; D gene unclear. V was shortened by 0 bases and J by 5 bases, with 6 bases between the two germline ends. Germline values: CDR1 SGHDT, CDR2 YYEEEE. This CDR3 contains 13 residues. Written as DNA, the CDR3 is TGTGCCAGCAGCTTGGGGGTGTATCAGCCCCAGCATTTT. Protein: CASSLGVYQPQHF.

The sample holds a few counts of this clone. The rearrangement joins TRBV7-3 to TRBJ1-6; D perhaps matches TRBD1 (6 bases). Germline CDR1 reads SGHTA; CDR2 reads FQGTGA. The CDR3 length is 14 residues. V lost 1 base and J lost 9, with 10 bases in between. Here the CDR3 DNA reads TGTGCCAGCAGCTTAAGAGGGGGAGGTTCACCCCTCCACTTT. Amino acids: CASSLRGGGSPLHF.

J is TRBJ1-1 and V is TRBV18; D call uncertain. V gave up 3 bases and J gave up 1 base, with 6 bases separating them. This CDR3 contains 13 residues. The V gene's germline CDR1 is KGHSH and CDR2 LQKENI. Written as DNA, the CDR3 is TGTGCCAGCTCACCTCCGGGGAACACTGAAGCTTTCTTT. Protein: CASSPPGNTEAFF.

This chain connects TRBV19 to TRBJ1-2, with TRBD1 identical over 8 bases. The V gene's germline CDR1 is LNHDA and CDR2 SQIVND (reference sequence). V lost 3 bases to trimming and J lost 6 bases; unmatched junction nucleotides: 9. CDR3 length: 15 amino acids. This CDR3 reads CASSMGGRGRDGYTF. CDR3 bases: TGTGCCAGTAGTATGGGAGGCAGGGGGCGCGATGGCTACACCTTC.

The V and J genes are TRBV11-2 and TRBJ2-7, with D maybe TRBD1 (5 bases). Trimming took off 5 bases at V and 7 bases at J, with 18 bases between the two ends. CDR3 size: 14 residues. CDR1 and CDR2 (germline): SGHAT, FQNNGV. The CDR3 here is CASSVRTKIGEQYF. CDR3 nucleotide sequence: TGTGCCAGCAGCGTACGGACAAAAATCGGGGAGCAGTACTTC.

This clone was counted only a few times. The chain recombines TRBV4-1 with TRBJ1-1; TRBD1 agrees at 8 bases. J gave up 3 bases and V 3 bases, and 3 bases lay outside the gene matches. The CDR3 covers 14 residues. Germline CDR1 MGHRA, CDR2 YSYEKL. The CDR3 loop reads CASSHRQGHTEAFF. The CDR3 nucleotides read TGCGCCAGCAGCCACCGACAGGGGCACACTGAAGCTTTCTTT.

The rearrangement joins TRBV2 to TRBJ1-5, with D possibly being TRBD1 (6 bases). The CDR3 has 14 amino acids. Trimming pared 4 bases from V and 6 bases from J, leaving 13 bases between. Germline V gene lookup returns CDR1 SNHLY and CDR2 FYNNEI. Here the CDR3 DNA reads TGTGCCAGCAGTGGTAGGGGGGCCGGTCAGCCCCAGCATTTT. This translates into CASSGRGAGQPQHF. The full variable domain, its missing parts supplied by reference TRBV2 and TRBJ1-5, is EPEVTQTPSHQVTQMGQEVILRCVPISNHLYFYWYRQILGQKVEFLVSFYNNEISEKSEIFDDQFSVERPDGSNFTLKIRSTKLEDSAMYFCASSGRGAGQPQHFGDGTRLSIL.

The genes are TRBV30 and TRBJ1-6; D not resolved. The CDR3 runs 14 residues. Germline V lookup: CDR1 GTSNPN, CDR2 SVGIG (reference sequence). The germline V and J ends were trimmed by 0 bases and 5 bases, with 8 bases remaining between them. The CDR3 spells CAWSVTVDNSPLHF. The CDR3 region has the DNA TGTGCCTGGAGTGTAACAGTTGATAATTCACCCCTCCACTTT.

The chain joins TRBV7-9 to TRBJ2-7, with TRBD2 as a possible D gene (6 bases). CDR3 length: 12 amino acids. Germline lookup yields CDR1 SEHNR and CDR2 FQNEAQ (reference sequence). V lost 6 bases to trimming and J lost 5 bases, with 11 bases between them. CDR3 DNA: TGTGCCAGCAGGAAGGAGGGAAACGAGCAGTACTTC. Protein sequence: CASRKEGNEQYF. The whole variable domain, filled in from reference TRBV7-9 and TRBJ2-7, reads DTGVSQNPRHKITKRGQNVTFRCDPISEHNRLYWYRQTLGQGPEFLTYFQNEAQLEKSRLLSDRFSAERPKGSFSTLEIQRTEQGDSAMYLCASRKEGNEQYFGPGTRLTVT.

V usage is TRBV3-1 (or the pseudogene TRBV3-2) and J usage is TRBJ1-1; D not resolved. The CDR3 runs 11 residues. Germline lookup yields CDR1 LGHDT and CDR2 YNNKEL (reference sequence). Trimming removed 3 bases from V and 8 bases from J, with 7 bases in between. The CDR3 here is CASSHAAEAFF. The DNA for the CDR3 is TGTGCCAGCAGCCATGCAGCCGAAGCTTTCTTT.

The table lists this clone with a few counts. The rearrangement joins TRBV5-4 to TRBJ2-7, with TRBD2 matching 10 bases. The trim removed 2 bases at V and 3 bases at J, leaving 8 bases unmatched. CDR1 is SGHNT and CDR2 is YYREEE in the germline V gene (reference sequence). The CDR3 is 16 residues long. CDR3 protein: CASSFQPLAGFYEQYF. As DNA, the CDR3 is TGTGCCAGCAGCTTCCAGCCACTAGCGGGGTTCTACGAGCAGTACTTC.

The J gene is TRBJ1-1, the V gene TRBV3-1 (or the pseudogene TRBV3-2); possible D gene TRBD1, 6 bases. Looked up from germline, CDR1 is LGHDT and CDR2 is YNNKEL (reference sequence). CDR3 length: 14 residues. Deletions cut 2 bases from V and 5 bases from J, with 12 bases between. The CDR3 spells CASSQQGWFTEAFF. In DNA, the CDR3 is TGTGCCAGCAGCCAACAGGGGTGGTTTACTGAAGCTTTCTTT.

The chain recombines TRBV2 with TRBJ2-2; D ambiguous. Germline CDR1 and CDR2: SNHLY and FYNNEI. The CDR3 totals 13 residues. V shed 3 bases and J shed 6 bases, with 8 bases lying between them. The CDR3 DNA sequence: TGTGCCAGCAGTGATCGGGTTCCCGGGGAGCTGTTTTTT. As protein: CASSDRVPGELFF.

The CDR3 loop reads CASSPIQETQYF. CDR3 coding DNA: TGTGCCAGCAGCCCAATCCAAGAGACCCAGTACTTC. The chain carries TRBV2 and TRBJ2-5; no firm D call. V lost 6 bases and J lost 1, with 6 bases in between. CDR1 and CDR2 (germline): SNHLY, FYNNEI. The CDR3 sequence is 12 residues long.

This clone has a handful of counts. V gene TRBV9 combines with J gene TRBJ2-3, with D uncertain. CDR3 size: 14 residues. Trimming removed 4 bases at V and 2 bases at J, with 11 bases between. Germline V gene data show CDR1 as SGDLS and CDR2 as YYNGEE. CDR3 coding DNA: TGTGCCAGCAGCCCGTCGGGTACCACAGATACGCAGTATTTT. Amino acids: CASSPSGTTDTQYF.

The chain couples TRBV12-3 or TRBV12-4 to TRBJ2-7; tentatively, D is TRBD2 (6 bases). The V end lost 7 bases, the J end lost 0 bases, and 10 bases lay between the germline ends. This CDR3 comprises 13 residues. For the CDR3, the DNA is TGTGCCAGCACCCATAGCGGCTCCTACGAGCAGTACTTC. This codes for CASTHSGSYEQYF.

This clone was observed once. The chain combines TRBV5-4 with TRBJ2-5; 8 nucleotides agree with TRBD2. Per germline, CDR1 SGHNT and CDR2 YYREEE (reference sequence). With V trimmed by 7 bases and J by 7 bases, 12 bases remained unmatched. CDR3 size: 14 residues. The CDR3, as DNA: TGTGCCAGCGGTGTAGCGGGGATCCCCGGGACCCAGTACTTC. Translating it yields CASGVAGIPGTQYF.

The chain combines TRBV18 with TRBJ1-2; 8 bases match TRBD1. The trim removed 6 bases at V and 5 bases at J, leaving 8 bases unmatched. The CDR3 totals 14 residues. Per the germline V gene, CDR1 is KGHSH and CDR2 is LQKENI. The CDR3 DNA reads TGTGCCAGCTCGCCTTCGGACAGGGAGTATGGCTACACCTTC. Translated, it gives CASSPSDREYGYTF. The full variable domain, in which reference TRBV18 and TRBJ1-2 provide the parts outside the CDR3, is NAGVMQNPRHLVRRRGQEARLRCSPMKGHSHVYWYRQLPEEGLKFMVYLQKENIIDESGMPKERFSAEFPKEGPSILRIQQVVRGDSAAYFCASSPSDREYGYTFGSGTRLTVV.

The genes are TRBV5-1 and TRBJ2-3; perhaps TRBD2 as D (6 bases). The CDR3 totals 16 residues. V was pared by 4 bases and J by 0 bases, with 15 bases between. The germline V gene has CDR1 SGHRS and CDR2 YFSETQ. The DNA for the CDR3 is TGCGCCAGCAGCGCGGGGACCGCCTTGAGCACAGATACGCAGTATTTT. Its protein product is CASSAGTALSTDTQYF. The full variable domain, its missing parts supplied by reference TRBV5-1 and TRBJ2-3, is KAGVTQTPRYLIKTRGQQVTLSCSPISGHRSVSWYQQTPGQGLQFLFEYFSETQRNKGNFPGRFSGRQFSNSRSEMNVSTLELGDSALYLCASSAGTALSTDTQYFGPGTRLTVL.

The genes are TRBV4-1 and TRBJ1-5, with TRBD1 as a possible D gene (5 bases). The CDR3 covers 18 residues. Trimming stripped 0 bases from V and 5 bases from J, with 20 bases between. CDR1 is MGHRA and CDR2 is YSYEKL in the germline V gene. The CDR3 coding sequence is TGCGCCAGCAGCCAAGATATCCAGGACTGGGGACCCTATCAGCCCCAGCATTTT. This translates into CASSQDIQDWGPYQPQHF.

The chain recombines TRBV3-1 (or the pseudogene TRBV3-2) with TRBJ1-2; the match to TRBD1 covers 8 bases. CDR1 LGHDT and CDR2 YNNKEL come from the germline V gene (reference sequence). With V trimmed by 1 base and J by 7 bases, 5 bases remained unmatched. This CDR3 region has 14 residues. Here the CDR3 reads CASSQGQGTGGYTF. CDR3 nucleotides: TGTGCCAGCAGCCAAGGACAGGGGACGGGTGGCTACACCTTC.

The chain has TRBV30 and TRBJ1-2; D is possibly TRBD1 (6 bases). The CDR3 is made up of 15 amino acids. The ends were cut back, 3 bases at V and 0 bases at J, with 14 bases in the middle. Germline assignment: CDR1 GTSNPN and CDR2 SVGIG (reference sequence). Here the CDR3 reads CAWRSTGSANYGYTF. DNA of the CDR3: TGTGCCTGGAGGTCGACAGGTTCCGCTAACTATGGCTACACCTTC.

V and J are TRBV18 and TRBJ2-7; a possible D gene is TRBD1 (6 bases). CDR1 KGHSH and CDR2 LQKENI come from the germline V gene. The CDR3 has 14 amino acids. The V end lost 6 bases, the J end lost 3 bases, and 15 bases lay between the germline ends. In nucleotides, the CDR3 is TGTGCCAGCTCCCTCTGGGGGCTGAACTACGAGCAGTACTTC. Protein sequence: CASSLWGLNYEQYF.

J is TRBJ2-7 and V is TRBV11-3; 7 bases align to TRBD1. The trim removed 1 base at V and 6 bases at J, leaving 9 bases unmatched. This CDR3 has 15 amino acids. The V gene's germline CDR1 is SGHNT and CDR2 YENEEA. The CDR3 DNA sequence: TGTGCCAGCAGCTTAGGTGAGACAGGGTACTTCGAGCAGTACTTC. Its protein product is CASSLGETGYFEQYF.

The J gene is TRBJ2-2, the V gene TRBV7-3; the D gene is possibly TRBD1 (6 bases). This CDR3 comprises 14 residues. Trimming shortened V by 4 bases and J by 4 bases, and 10 bases separated the two germline ends. From germline, CDR1 is SGHTA and CDR2 FQGTGA. The CDR3 bases are TGTGCCAGCAGCTCCAGGGGTGGCACCGGGGAGCTGTTTTTT. It codes for CASSSRGGTGELFF.

The chain joins TRBV4-2 to TRBJ2-3, with TRBD2 matching over 8 bases. The CDR3 runs to 15 residues. The V and J ends lost 1 base and 4 bases, in that order; junction bases with no gene match: 4. Germline V gene data show CDR1 as LGHNA and CDR2 as YNFKEQ. CDR3 in DNA: TGTGCCAGCAGCCAAGCCGGGGGGGCCGCAGATACGCAGTATTTT. The encoded protein is CASSQAGGAADTQYF.

The chain combines TRBV7-9 with TRBJ2-1; D is unresolved. Per the germline V gene, CDR1 is SEHNR and CDR2 is FQNEAQ (reference sequence). There are 14 residues in the CDR3. The germline V and J ends were trimmed by 2 bases and 8 bases, with 13 bases remaining between them. The CDR3: CASSLSQSADEQFF. The CDR3 DNA is TGTGCCAGCAGCTTATCCCAAAGCGCCGATGAGCAGTTCTTC.

V gene TRBV5-4 combines with J gene TRBJ2-2; D tentatively fits TRBD1 or TRBD2 (5 bases each). This CDR3 is built from 13 residues. V lost 5 bases and J 6 bases, leaving 11 bases between the germline ends. Germline-derived CDR1 and CDR2 are SGHNT and YYREEE (reference sequence). The CDR3 reads CASSSGDAGELFF. In nucleotides, the CDR3 is TGTGCCAGCAGTTCCGGGGACGCCGGGGAGCTGTTTTTT.

The chain employs TRBV5-1 and TRBJ2-3; D perhaps matches TRBD1 (7 bases). The CDR3 sequence is 15 residues long. Germline lookup yields CDR1 SGHRS and CDR2 YFSETQ. V was cut by 4 bases and J by 4 bases, with 16 bases left in between. DNA of the CDR3: TGCGCCAGCAGCCTTACAGGGGAGGCCCCAGATACGCAGTATTTT. It encodes CASSLTGEAPDTQYF.

This sequence joins TRBV30 and TRBJ1-3; perhaps TRBD1 as D (6 bases). This CDR3 has 18 residues. V lost 4 bases to trimming and J lost 0 bases, with 22 bases between them. Germline CDR1 is GTSNPN and CDR2 is SVGIG (reference sequence). The CDR3 loop reads CAWISKGGLLSSGNTIYF. DNA for the CDR3: TGTGCCTGGATTTCTAAGGGGGGCCTTCTTAGCTCTGGAAACACCATATATTTT.